This T cell receptor beta chain originates from a study of CD8 T cells in Susac syndrome. Study information: The sequenced Susac syndrome patients comprised five or six with active disease and about eight in remission.

This clonotype has a single count. What it binds is not known. Whole-study results and caveats: Where Susac syndrome CD4+ T cell repertoires were concerned, no clonal expansion was evident.

In blood CD8+ and CD4+ T cells, TCR beta underwent sequencing. Roughly 0.45 to 1 ug RNA was reverse transcribed with random hexamers. TCRdb fed the immunoSEQ multiplex PCR reads into MiXCR, producing one record per CDR3 protein. The repertoire consists of fewer than 200,000 distinct CDR3 sequences, with 75% to 95% occurring once and the leading ten covering around 0.079%. The clonotype was recovered from a human donor with Susac syndrome. The sample was CD4+ T cells from PBMCs.

The CDR3 bases are TGCGCCAGCAGCGAGGGACTAGCGGGATACAATGAGCAGTTCTTC. Its protein is CASSEGLAGYNEQFF. The rearrangement links TRBV5-1 to TRBJ2-1; 13 bases line up with TRBD2. J lost 4 bases, V lost 4 bases, and 2 bases had no gene match. CDR3 length: 15 residues. The germline V gene encodes CDR1 SGHRS and CDR2 YFSETQ.